This T cell receptor beta chain was recorded in a study of a mutant IDH1 vaccine in newly diagnosed glioma. Study-wide findings and caveats: Altogether, 93.3% of patients exhibited vaccine-induced immune responses. Pseudoprogression seemed unlinked to shifts in top peripheral T cell clonotypes.

This clone was observed a single time. The target antigen is unknown. With 4 bases clipped from V and 4 bases from J, the junction kept 7 bases outside the gene matches. The CDR3 extends over 15 amino acids. The V gene's germline CDR1 is SGDLS and CDR2 YYNGEE. Clones were read by immunoSEQ multiplex PCR, and TCRdb kept only the in-frame ones, dropping some. The data contain around 50,000 clones, around 80% of them seen just once; the ten biggest clones take up about 5.2%. The time point denotes: week 5, during vaccination. Each dose delivered 300 ug of mutant IDH1 20-mer peptide subcutaneously with imiquimod.

The sample was PBMCs, taken from a glioma patient whose treatment included an IDH1 peptide vaccine. The V gene is TRBV9, the J gene TRBJ1-3; 8 bases fit TRBD1. This TCR was recovered from a man aged 50-60 years with glioma. The CDR3 DNA is TGTGCCAGCAGCTTCCAGGGGGCGAGGGGAAACACCATATATTTT. Translated, it gives CASSFQGARGNTIYF.